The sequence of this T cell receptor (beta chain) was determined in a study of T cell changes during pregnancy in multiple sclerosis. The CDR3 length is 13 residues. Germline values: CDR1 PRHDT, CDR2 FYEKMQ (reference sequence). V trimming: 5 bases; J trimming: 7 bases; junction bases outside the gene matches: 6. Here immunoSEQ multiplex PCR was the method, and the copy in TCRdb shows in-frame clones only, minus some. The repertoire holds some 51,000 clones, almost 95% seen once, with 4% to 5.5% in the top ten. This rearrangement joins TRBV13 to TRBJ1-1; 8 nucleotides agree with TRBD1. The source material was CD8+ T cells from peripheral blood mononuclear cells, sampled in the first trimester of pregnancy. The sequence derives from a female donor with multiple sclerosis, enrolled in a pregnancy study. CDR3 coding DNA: TGTGCCAGCAGCAACTACAGGGGGGATGAAGCTTTCTTT. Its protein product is CASSNYRGDEAFF.